Listed below are T cell receptor beta chains from one sample, sequenced in a study of post-analysis software for immune sequencing data. TCRdb itself ran the PCR reads through MiXCR, one entry per CDR3 protein. The data show about half a million distinct CDR3 sequences, with over 35% seen just once and 9.5% to 13% held by the top ten. Input material: blood. These receptor sequences come from a girl between 5 and 17 years old with multiple sclerosis. CDR3s include the opening cysteine and the closing phenylalanine or tryptophan. The D gene is left open where the match is weak. Rows give clone size only sometimes, using once, few, many, or a class for an expanded clone.

>TRBD2|.|TRBV9|TRBJ2-1
CASSGTSGRPYNEQFF
TGTGCCAGCAGCGGGACTAGCGGGAGACCCTACAATGAGCAGTTCTTC
>TRBD1|.|TRBV6-5|TRBJ1-5
CASSGTGASNQPQHF
TGTGCCAGCAGTGGTACAGGGGCTAGCAATCAGCCCCAGCATTTT
>.|.|TRBV20-1|TRBJ1-1
CSARDRGRTEAFF
TGCAGTGCTAGAGATCGGGGAAGGACTGAAGCTTTCTTT
>TRBD1|.|TRBV12-3/TRBV12-4|TRBJ1-4
CASRPRGPSTNEKLFF
TGTGCCAGCAGGCCCAGGGGGCCTTCAACTAATGAAAAACTGTTTTTT
>.|.|TRBV29-1|TRBJ1-5
CSVGGGGFNQPQHF
TGCAGCGTAGGGGGGGGAGGGTTCAATCAGCCCCAGCATTTT
>TRBD2|.|TRBV27|TRBJ2-1
CASSGTSGNHEQVF
TGTGCCAGCAGTGGGACTAGCGGGAATCATGAGCAGGTCTTC
>TRBD2|.|TRBV27|TRBJ2-1
CASSLLAQASGSHRVYNEQFF
TGTGCCAGCAGTTTATTGGCCCAGGCTAGCGGGAGTCATCGTGTCTACAATGAGCAGTTCTTC
>TRBD2|few|TRBV5-1|TRBJ2-3
CASRRSGASTDTQYF
TGCGCCAGCAGGAGGAGCGGGGCTAGCACAGATACGCAGTATTTT
>.|few|TRBV12-3/TRBV12-4|TRBJ1-2
CASSRQNNYGYTF
TGTGCCAGCAGCCGACAAAATAACTATGGCTACACCTTC
>.|.|TRBV2|TRBJ2-7
CASSEGGRPYNERYF
TGTGCCAGCAGTGAAGGGGGAAGGCCCTACAATGAGCGGTACTTC
>TRBD1|.|TRBV9|TRBJ2-1
CASSLPQGQRNEQFF
TGTGCCAGCAGCCTCCCCCAGGGACAGCGCAATGAGCAGTTCTTC
>.|.|TRBV4-3|TRBJ2-6
CASSQGHSGANVLTF
TGCGCCAGCAGCCAAGGACACTCTGGGGCCAACGTCCTGACTTTC
>.|.|TRBV3-1|TRBJ2-7
CASSQDRISYEQYF
TGTGCCAGCAGCCAAGATCGGATTTCCTACGAGCAGTACTTC
>TRBD1|.|TRBV11-2|TRBJ2-3
CASSLWTGHTDTQYF
TGTGCCAGCAGCTTATGGACAGGTCATACAGATACGCAGTATTTT
>TRBD2|.|TRBV6-2/TRBV6-3|TRBJ2-7
CAIGLAGGLYNEQYF
TGTGCCATCGGACTAGCGGGAGGGCTTTACAATGAGCAGTACTTC
>.|.|TRBV20-1|TRBJ1-3
CSASDSGSGNTIYF
TGCAGTGCTAGTGACTCAGGCTCTGGAAACACCATATATTTT
>TRBD1|few|TRBV20-1|TRBJ2-7
CSAKGALEVSYEQYF
TGCAGTGCTAAGGGGGCGCTAGAGGTGTCCTACGAGCAGTACTTC
>.|once|TRBV12-3/TRBV12-4|TRBJ2-1
CASSLGDPPLMQFF
TGTGCCAGCAGTTTAGGAGATCCACCCCTTATGCAGTTCTTC
>TRBD1|.|TRBV9|TRBJ1-6
CASSVGPTGYDSPLHF
TGTGCCAGCAGCGTAGGTCCGACAGGGTATGATTCACCCCTCCACTTT
>.|few|TRBV6-5|TRBJ2-7
CASGAFEGSYEQYF
TGTGCCAGCGGGGCCTTCGAGGGCTCCTACGAGCAGTACTTC
>.|.|TRBV7-2|TRBJ2-7
CASSLGLASPYEQYF
TGTGCCAGCAGCTTAGGTTTAGCGTCGCCCTACGAGCAGTACTTC
>.|.|TRBV9|TRBJ2-1
CASSVAPSRGGDNEQFF
TGTGCCAGCAGCGTAGCCCCCTCCAGGGGCGGCGACAATGAGCAGTTCTTC
>TRBD1|few|TRBV24-1|TRBJ2-3
CATSDSLTGVRTDTQYF
TGTGCCACCAGTGATTCCCTGACAGGGGTCCGAACAGATACGCAGTATTTT
>TRBD2|few|TRBV3-1|TRBJ2-4
CASKAGARDDIQYF
TGTGCCAGCAAGGCGGGAGCGCGGGATGACATTCAGTACTTC
>TRBD1|.|TRBV28|TRBJ2-7
CASSWPGQAYEQYF
TGTGCCAGCAGTTGGCCGGGACAGGCCTACGAGCAGTACTTC
>.|.|TRBV28|TRBJ2-1
CASRGPGQGIGEQFF
TGTGCCAGCAGGGGACCGGGGCAGGGTATCGGTGAGCAGTTCTTC
>.|few|TRBV28|TRBJ2-7
CASSFAAGEQYF
TGTGCCAGCAGTTTTGCAGCGGGCGAGCAGTACTTC
>.|.|TRBV19|TRBJ2-4
CASRPGVGSGEQYF
TGTGCCAGTAGGCCGGGGGTTGGCTCGGGAGAGCAGTACTTC
>.|few|TRBV28|TRBJ2-7
CASSDMSSGNYEQYF
TGTGCCAGCAGTGACATGAGTTCAGGGAACTACGAGCAGTACTTC
>.|few|TRBV7-2|TRBJ2-1
CASSLFDEQFF
TGTGCCAGCAGCTTATTTGATGAGCAGTTCTTC
>.|.|TRBV29-1|TRBJ2-7
CSAKPGGATYEQYF
TGCAGCGCTAAACCTGGGGGGGCCACCTACGAGCAGTACTTC
>.|once|TRBV7-9|TRBJ1-5
CASDPAADLRHWPGNQPQHF
TGTGCCAGCGATCCGGCGGCAGACCTTCGCCATTGGCCCGGCAATCAGCCCCAGCATTTT
>TRBD1|.|TRBV12-3/TRBV12-4|TRBJ2-1
CASSSDRGLYNEQFF
TGTGCCAGCAGTTCGGACAGGGGGCTTTACAATGAGCAGTTCTTC
>.|few|TRBV7-3|TRBJ2-3
CASSLSSADTQYF
TGTGCCAGCAGCTTATCTAGTGCCGATACGCAGTATTTT
>.|.|TRBV2|TRBJ2-7
CASSEIQVYEQYF
TGTGCCAGCAGTGAAATTCAGGTCTACGAGCAGTACTTC
>.|few|TRBV7-2|TRBJ2-5
CASSLDLEGQETQYF
TGTGCCAGCAGCTTAGACCTAGAGGGGCAAGAGACCCAGTACTTC
>.|.|TRBV4-1|TRBJ2-4
CASSQVLGRGANIQYF
TGCGCCAGCAGCCAAGTACTAGGAAGAGGTGCAAACATTCAGTACTTC
>.|many|TRBV12-3/TRBV12-4|TRBJ2-1
CASGIVRSPNEQFF
TGTGCCAGCGGAATTGTTCGGTCCCCTAATGAGCAGTTCTTC
>.|few|TRBV12-3/TRBV12-4|TRBJ2-7
CASSTSGQGSYEQYF
.
>TRBD1|few|TRBV7-9|TRBJ1-2
CASSINRGAHGYTF
TGTGCCAGCAGCATAAACAGGGGAGCCCATGGCTACACCTTC
>TRBD2|.|TRBV12-3/TRBV12-4|TRBJ2-2
CASTTSGSFTGELFF
TGTGCCAGCACCACTAGCGGGAGTTTCACCGGGGAGCTGTTTTTT
>TRBD1|.|TRBV12-3/TRBV12-4|TRBJ1-2
CASSLDSGQPYGYTF
TGTGCCAGCAGTTTAGACTCGGGACAGCCCTATGGCTACACCTTC
>TRBD1|.|TRBV5-4|TRBJ1-1
CASSGPTGTGPVMNTEAFF
TGTGCCAGCAGCGGACCGACCGGGACAGGCCCAGTAATGAACACTGAAGCTTTCTTT
>.|.|TRBV6-5|TRBJ1-2
CASSSTGFYGYTF
TGTGCCAGCAGCTCAACAGGGTTTTATGGCTACACCTTC
>.|.|TRBV7-9|TRBJ2-1
CASSLVGQGAHNEQFF
TGTGCCAGCAGCTTAGTGGGCCAAGGTGCCCACAATGAGCAGTTCTTC
>TRBD2|.|TRBV5-1|TRBJ2-7
CASSPTGGVSYEQYF
TGCGCCAGCAGCCCGACGGGAGGGGTTTCCTACGAGCAGTACTTC
>.|few|TRBV5-1|TRBJ2-1
CASSLMLVASEQFF
TGCGCCAGCAGCTTGATGCTAGTTGCAAGTGAGCAGTTCTTC
>.|.|TRBV5-1|TRBJ2-1
CASSSPDNEQFF
TGCGCCAGCAGCTCCCCCGACAATGAGCAGTTCTTC
>.|few|TRBV20-1|TRBJ2-1
CSASLGNEYEQFF
TGCAGTGCTAGTCTGGGAAACGAGTATGAGCAGTTCTTC
>.|.|TRBV20-1|TRBJ2-7
CSAAGSYEQYF
TGCAGCGCTGCGGGGTCCTACGAGCAGTACTTC
>.|.|TRBV7-2|TRBJ2-6
CASSLAPGLSSGANVLTF
TGTGCCAGCAGCTTAGCGCCGGGCCTCAGCTCTGGGGCCAACGTCCTGACTTTC
>.|few|TRBV2|TRBJ2-1
CASRHTYLYNEQFF
TGTGCCAGCCGGCATACTTACCTATACAATGAGCAGTTCTTC
>TRBD2|.|TRBV6-1|TRBJ2-1
CASSDLGLAGGNEQFF
TGTGCCAGCAGCGACCTCGGACTAGCGGGAGGCAATGAGCAGTTCTTC
>TRBD1|.|TRBV24-1|TRBJ2-5
CATSDLRNHGTARQETQYF
TGTGCCACCAGTGATTTGCGAAACCACGGGACAGCCCGTCAAGAGACCCAGTACTTC
>TRBD1|few|TRBV7-8|TRBJ2-7
CASSWTGSTAYEQYF
TGTGCCAGCAGCTGGACAGGGTCAACGGCCTACGAGCAGTACTTC